This section outlines one T cell receptor (beta chain) sequence together with its context. The antigen remains unidentified. This sample was taken from a study of shared clonotypes between healthy human individuals. About the research overall: In total, the donors were a couple of women and a few men aged 18 to 49.

Germline V lookup: CDR1 SEHNR, CDR2 FQNEAQ (reference sequence). This CDR3 has 13 amino acids. The J segment lost 3 bases and the V segment lost 4 bases, leaving 1 base of the junction unmatched. Study-wide results and caveats: Unshared clonotypes carried lower generation probabilities than those common to all four donors.

CD4+ cells underwent separation, giving CD45RA+ naive and CD45RA-negative memory subsets. For sorted subsets, 150 to 200 ng DNA per replicate equaled about 30,000 T cell genomes. Sequenced by immunoSEQ multiplex PCR; TCRdb stores in-frame clones only, minus some. The repertoire holds roughly 2.2 million clones, with less than 95% as singletons. The rearrangement links TRBV7-9 to TRBJ2-7; 9 bases fit TRBD1. What was sequenced was naive CD4+ T cells from PBMCs. Documented subset: CD45RA+ positively selected. The sequence was collected from a man aged 18 to 30 in good health. Some clones in this sample may be carry-over from other donors' samples. For the CDR3, the DNA is TGTGCCAGCAGCTGGGACAGGGACTACGAGCAGTACTTC. Protein sequence: CASSWDRDYEQYF.